Each of the 10 T cell receptor beta chains below was sequenced from the same sample in a study of cytomegalovirus exposure and HLA in healthy donors. PCR was performed using 60 Vbeta and 13 Jbeta primers. Sequencing used immunoSEQ multiplex PCR; TCRdb keeps in-frame clones, though not all of them. This sample carries 150,000 to 200,000 clones, around 75% of them seen once, and the ten largest clones take approximately 3.1%. Source material: PBMCs. These receptors originate from a woman aged 50 to 60 in good health and CMV-seropositive.

The rearrangement links TRBV6-7 to TRBJ2-5, with 7 nucleotides matching TRBD1. TRBV6-7 is given ORF status, its function remaining uncertain. With V trimmed by 4 bases and J by 0 bases, 2 bases remained unmatched. The CDR3 has 14 amino acids. The CDR3 region has the DNA TGTGCCAGCAGTTCGACAGGGAACCAAGAGACCCAGTACTTC. Protein product: CASSSTGNQETQYF.

In DNA, the CDR3 is TGTGCCAGCAGTTTTCAGGGTAGCTCCTACGAGCAGTACTTC. Its translation: CASSFQGSSYEQYF. The genes are TRBV6-6 and TRBJ2-7; D possibly corresponds to TRBD1 (5 bases). This CDR3 has 14 residues. CDR1 is MNHNY, CDR2 SVGAGI, per germline (reference sequence). The germline V and J ends were trimmed by 4 bases and 0 bases, with 10 bases remaining between them.

The CDR3 reads CASSSKTDGDFEQFF. The CDR3 bases are TGTGCCAGCAGCTCCAAAACCGACGGAGATTTTGAGCAGTTCTTC. J is TRBJ2-1 and V is TRBV5-4; D unclear. The V end lost 3 bases, the J end lost 9 bases, and 19 bases lay between the germline ends. Germline CDR1 SGHNT, CDR2 YYREEE (reference sequence). The CDR3 loop spans 15 amino acids.

The chain couples TRBV10-2 to TRBJ2-1; 15 bases align to TRBD2. The trim removed 3 bases at V and 0 bases at J, leaving 3 bases unmatched. The germline V gene has CDR1 WSHSY and CDR2 SAAADI. This CDR3 spans 18 amino acids. The CDR3 nucleotides are TGCGCCAGCAGTGAAAGGACTAGCGGGGGGGCCTCCTACAATGAGCAGTTCTTC. Its protein is CASSERTSGGASYNEQFF.

The chain joins TRBV5-5 to TRBJ1-2; D is uncertain. Trimming stripped 4 bases from V and 5 bases from J, with 12 bases between. Looked up from germline, CDR1 is SGHKS and CDR2 is YYEKEE (reference sequence). The CDR3 loop spans 13 amino acids. In DNA, the CDR3 is TGTGCCAGCAGCCGGAGCCGGGATTATGGCTACACCTTC. Amino acid sequence: CASSRSRDYGYTF.

V gene TRBV5-6 combines with J gene TRBJ1-2, with 11 nucleotides matching TRBD1. J gave up 0 bases and V 0 bases, and 7 bases lay outside the gene matches. This CDR3 is built from 18 residues. The V gene's germline CDR1 is SGHDT and CDR2 YYEEEE. The CDR3 loop reads CASSLAWDRGETNYGYTF. CDR3 nucleotide sequence: TGTGCCAGCAGCTTGGCCTGGGACAGGGGGGAGACTAACTATGGCTACACCTTC.

This clone was observed a few times. The chain couples TRBV19 to TRBJ2-1; no clear D gene. Germline V gene sequence: CDR1 LNHDA, CDR2 SQIVND (reference sequence). Between the trimmed V and J ends, which lost 3 bases and 9 bases, there was a span of 9 bases. The length of the CDR3 is 12 residues. The CDR3 is CASSISSGEQFF. The CDR3 nucleotides read TGTGCCAGTAGTATCTCTAGTGGTGAGCAGTTCTTC.

V usage is TRBV5-1 and J usage is TRBJ2-1, with 9 bases aligning to TRBD1. The CDR3 is made up of 12 amino acids. With V trimmed by 3 bases and J by 15 bases, 7 bases remained unmatched. Per the germline V gene, CDR1 is SGHRS and CDR2 is YFSETQ. CDR3 nucleotides: TGCGCCAGCAGCTGGGACAGGGATGAGTGGTTCTTC. It encodes CASSWDRDEWFF.

The chain links TRBV2 to TRBJ2-7; possible D gene TRBD2, 6 bases. The CDR3 is 13 residues long. V was shortened by 6 bases and J by 7 bases, with 16 bases between the two germline ends. Germline CDR1 reads SNHLY; CDR2 reads FYNNEI. Written as DNA, the CDR3 is TGTGCCAGCAGCTACACGGACGGGGGAGAGCAGTACTTC. It yields the protein CASSYTDGGEQYF.

The CDR3 sequence: CASSMGLAGATDTQYF. CDR3 in DNA: TGTGCCAGTAGTATGGGACTAGCGGGGGCCACAGATACGCAGTATTTT. The chain employs TRBV19 and TRBJ2-3; 14 bases match TRBD2. The germline gives CDR1 LNHDA, CDR2 SQIVND (reference sequence). The CDR3 has 16 residues. Trimming removed 3 bases from V and 2 bases from J; junction bases left unmatched: 1.